The 18 T cell receptor beta chains below come from one sample, sequenced in a study of graft-versus-host responses after intestinal transplantation. Measured with immunoSEQ multiplex PCR; TCRdb has only the in-frame clones, and not every one. Of about 23,000 clones detected, more than 85% appear once; the ten largest clones hold about 2%. Sequences were derived from PBMCs, sampled just over 38 days after intestinal transplant. Every receptor here comes from a human patient who received an intestinal transplant, so some T cells may come from the graft donor.

V and J are TRBV7-7 and TRBJ2-7; D may be TRBD2 (6 bases). This CDR3 spans 15 amino acids. Per the germline V gene, CDR1 is SSHAT and CDR2 is FNYEAQ (reference sequence). V lost 5 bases, J lost 2 bases, and 16 bases lay in between. The DNA for the CDR3 is TGTGCCAGCAGCCCAGGCCCCGGGGGAGCCTACGAGCAGTACTTC. Protein: CASSPGPGGAYEQYF.

The chain recombines TRBV5-1 with TRBJ1-3; D not resolved. The germline V and J ends were trimmed by 3 bases and 4 bases, with 14 bases remaining between them. From germline, CDR1 is SGHRS and CDR2 YFSETQ. The CDR3 consists of 15 residues. This CDR3 reads CASSSRPGFGNTIYF. The CDR3 DNA follows: TGCGCCAGCAGCTCGAGACCGGGATTCGGAAACACCATATATTTT.

The chain has TRBV25-1 and TRBJ2-7; D may be TRBD1 (5 bases). Germline CDR1 reads MGHDK; CDR2 reads SYGVNS. Trimming pared 3 bases from V and 7 bases from J, leaving 13 bases between. This CDR3 is built from 13 residues. The CDR3 coding sequence is TGTGCCAGCAGTGATGGGGCCCTTCGTGAGCAGTACTTC. Its protein is CASSDGALREQYF.

The chain is built from TRBV29-1 and TRBJ1-2; D is possibly TRBD1 (5 bases). Germline V lookup: CDR1 SQVTM, CDR2 ANQGSEA. CDR3 length equals 13 residues. The V gene lost 3 bases and the J gene lost 3 bases, with 11 bases spanning the gap. CDR3 sequence reads: CSVDLGGDYGYTF. The DNA of the CDR3 is TGCAGCGTTGACCTGGGAGGGGACTATGGCTACACCTTC. The variable domain in full, completed from reference TRBV29-1 and TRBJ1-2, reads SAVISQKPSRDICQRGTSLTIQCQVDSQVTMMFWYRQQPGQSLTLIATANQGSEATYESGFVIDKFPISRPNLTFSTLTVSNMSPEDSSIYLCSVDLGGDYGYTFGSGTRLTVV.

This chain connects TRBV5-5 to TRBJ2-7; 12 nucleotides agree with TRBD2. CDR1 and CDR2 from the germline V gene are SGHKS and YYEKEE (reference sequence). The CDR3 consists of 15 residues. Trimming took 4 bases from V and 3 from J; bases not matched to a gene: 5. The CDR3 DNA reads as TGTGCCAGCAGCGGAACTAGCGGGGGGATCTACGAGCAGTACTTC. Encoded protein: CASSGTSGGIYEQYF.

In its sample, this clone was seen a few times. V and J are TRBV4-2 and TRBJ2-1, with D perhaps TRBD2 (6 bases). Germline V lookup: CDR1 LGHNA, CDR2 YNFKEQ. V shed 0 bases and J shed 10 bases, with 7 bases lying between them. The CDR3 runs to 12 residues. The CDR3 sequence is CASSQERGEQFF. DNA of the CDR3: TGTGCCAGCAGCCAAGAGCGGGGAGAGCAGTTCTTC.

The chain links TRBV4-1 to TRBJ2-2, with a tentative D call TRBD1 (5 bases). The V and J ends lost 1 base and 6 bases respectively, with 9 bases between them. The length of the CDR3 is 14 residues. Germline V gene lookup returns CDR1 MGHRA and CDR2 YSYEKL. CDR3 amino acids: CASSQGRESGELFF. For the CDR3, the DNA is TGCGCCAGCAGCCAAGGCAGGGAATCCGGGGAGCTGTTTTTT.

The chain combines TRBV29-1 with TRBJ2-6; D is undetermined. Germline CDR1 and CDR2: SQVTM and ANQGSEA. The CDR3 has 14 residues. Between the trimmed V and J ends, which lost 4 bases and 0 bases, there was a span of 7 bases. The CDR3 protein is CSVGPTSGANVLTF. CDR3 nucleotide sequence: TGCAGCGTTGGACCGACCTCTGGGGCCAACGTCCTGACTTTC.

The chain couples TRBV9 to TRBJ1-2, with D unclear. The V end lost 0 bases, the J end lost 5 bases, and 11 bases lay between the germline ends. CDR3 size: 14 residues. Germline values: CDR1 SGDLS, CDR2 YYNGEE. CDR3 sequence: CASSVGAAAYGYTF. The CDR3 coding sequence is TGTGCCAGCAGCGTAGGGGCAGCCGCTTATGGCTACACCTTC.

The CDR3 loop is CASSLGPGLANTGELFF. CDR3 nucleotides: TGTGCCAGCAGCTTGGGTCCAGGACTCGCGAACACCGGGGAGCTGTTTTTT. This rearrangement joins TRBV4-2 to TRBJ2-2, with D possibly TRBD2 on 5 matching bases. The CDR3 loop spans 17 amino acids. Germline CDR1 and CDR2: LGHNA and YNFKEQ. V was clipped by 5 bases and J by 0 bases, with 16 bases between them.

This clone has only a few counts. CDR3 nucleotides: TGCGCCAGCAGCCAAGATCGGTCAGGGGTTAACTATGGCTACACCTTC. Translating it yields CASSQDRSGVNYGYTF. V and J are TRBV4-3 and TRBJ1-2; the D gene is possibly TRBD1 (6 bases). The CDR3 is made up of 16 amino acids. Trimming shortened V by 0 bases and J by 1 base, and 12 bases separated the two germline ends. Germline V gives CDR1 LGHNA, CDR2 YSLEER.

The chain links TRBV7-9 to TRBJ2-7; D not resolved. The germline V and J ends were trimmed by 1 base and 5 bases, with 9 bases remaining between them. Germline CDR1 reads SEHNR; CDR2 reads FQNEAQ (reference sequence). This CDR3 has 13 amino acids. CDR3 protein: CASSLGPPDEQYF. The CDR3 region has the DNA TGTGCCAGCAGCTTAGGGCCTCCGGACGAGCAGTACTTC.

With regard to this clone: The junction differs from germline at one of its ends, possibly a read error. The chain joins TRBV27 to TRBJ1-2; D not resolved. In germline, CDR1 is MNHEY, CDR2 SMNVEV (reference sequence). The CDR3 consists of 16 residues. CDR3 DNA sequence: TGTGCCAGCAGCGAATCTGGTTATCGGCTAAACTATGGCTACGCCTTC. This sequence encodes CASSESGYRLNYGYAF.

A single count supports this clone. This chain uses TRBV5-1 with TRBJ1-5; tentatively, D is TRBD1 (5 bases). In germline, CDR1 is SGHRS, CDR2 YFSETQ. Trimming shortened V by 5 bases and J by 5 bases, and 17 bases separated the two germline ends. The CDR3 loop spans 15 amino acids. The CDR3 is CASRLGVYGDQPQHF. Written as DNA, the CDR3 is TGCGCCAGCAGGTTAGGGGTCTACGGGGATCAGCCCCAGCATTTT.

This rearrangement joins TRBV18 to TRBJ2-7; 10 positions match TRBD2. CDR3 length: 17 amino acids. Germline V gene lookup returns CDR1 KGHSH and CDR2 LQKENI. V was pared by 3 bases and J by 4 bases, with 12 bases of the junction left unmatched. Here the CDR3 reads CASSPGTSEIFPYEQYF. DNA of the CDR3: TGTGCCAGCTCACCTGGGACTAGCGAGATCTTTCCTTACGAGCAGTACTTC.

V and J are TRBV7-6 and TRBJ2-3; 11 nucleotides match TRBD1. The germline V gene encodes CDR1 SGHVS and CDR2 FNYEAQ. With 2 bases clipped from V and 6 bases from J, the junction kept 7 bases outside the gene matches. CDR3 length: 16 residues. The CDR3 DNA follows: TGTGCCAGCAGCTTATTCAGGACAGGGGGCAAGGATACGCAGTATTTT. Protein: CASSLFRTGGKDTQYF.

This clone was seen only once. The rearrangement uses TRBV6-6 and TRBJ2-1; D uncertain. Germline V gives CDR1 MNHNY, CDR2 SVGAGI (reference sequence). This CDR3 spans 13 amino acids. Trimming took 5 bases from V and 3 from J, leaving 8 bases between them. CDR3 region: CASSITFYNEQFF. The CDR3 DNA is TGTGCCAGCAGTATTACCTTCTACAATGAGCAGTTCTTC.

The chain uses TRBV4-2 and TRBJ2-1, with 9 bases aligning to TRBD2. V shed 2 bases, J shed 4 bases, and the junction held 3 bases outside the gene matches. From germline, CDR1 is LGHNA and CDR2 YNFKEQ. CDR3 length: 15 residues. CDR3 nucleotides: TGTGCCAGCAGCCAAATTCTAGCGGGATACAATGAGCAGTTCTTC. Its protein is CASSQILAGYNEQFF.